This entry features one TCR beta chain sequence. No cognate antigen has been identified for it. Base qualities are not provided; no much larger clone lies one nucleotide away. TCRbeta CDR3 regions were amplified from genomic DNA using the immunoSEQ Assay, a bias-controlled multiplex PCR. Per the source publication's procedure: Nucleated cell counts per sample were estimated from amplification of reference gene primers within the assay. To quantify the absolute abundance of each unique TCRbeta CDR3 rearrangement, sequence reads were collapsed and filtered. For each sample, productive Simpson clonality was calculated as the square root of Simpson's diversity index over productive rearrangements. TCRdb holds this immuneACCESS table with in-frame rearrangements only. Some clones are missing; in checked studies, unresolved V genes explain under half, and the rest has no known cause. From that table come the V and J calls and clone size; the DNA was used to work out D and trimming. The sample yields about 90,000 clones; around 93% were counted once. About 1.7% of the sample is held by the ten biggest clonotypes.

This entry is derived from a study of blood T cell repertoires in COVID-19 (dated by TCRdb to 2018 to 2020). Notes on the research overall: Samples from collaborators originated in the United States, Italy and Spain and spanned both the acute and convalescent phases of COVID-19. The prospective study material was composed of cDNA or gDNA derived from T cells, B-cell-depleted T cells, or PBMCs. Subjects who had been exposed to COVID-19, were actively infected with it, or had recovered from it provided the deeply sampled blood TCRbeta repertoires that made up the dataset. A freely available public database, intended as a resource for researchers studying the immune response to SARS-CoV-2, is where the repertoires were released. The samples were drawn from the first 160 participants of the ongoing ImmuneRACE study and from about 1,200 subjects provided by 6 global collaborators. Sample metadata almost always included a de-identified subject ID, COVID-19 status, age in years and sex. HLA class I and class II types, where available, came from metadata supplied by the sample provider rather than from assay-based typing.

Each collaborating institution followed its own protocols to collect whole blood in K2EDTA tubes. For TCRbeta analysis, collaborator samples were shipped as frozen whole blood, as isolated PBMCs, or as DNA extracted from either sample type. CDR1 and CDR2 are drawn from the germline V gene: SGHRS, YFSETQ. The CDR3, from cysteine to phenylalanine, totals 14 residues. Only the CDR3 DNA is retained, 42 bases long and in frame from the first base. After removal of 1 base from V and 7 bases from J, the junction retains 7 bases not matched to a gene. Study-wide conclusions, independent of this receptor: Clinical and demographic metadata were provided uncurated, with the amount varying by source and participant.

The rearrangement joined TRBV5-1 to TRBJ1-1, with 7 bases matching TRBD1. The receptor's source is a human donor with active COVID-19. The donor label of this sample is uncertain. The sequenced sample consisted of peripheral blood. At the DNA level, the sequence is TGCGCCAGCAGCTTGACGGGACAGCTAAATGAAGCTTTCTTT. It codes for CASSLTGQLNEAFF. The full variable domain, with segments outside the CDR3 supplied by the reference TRBV5-1 and TRBJ1-1 proteins, appears as KAGVTQTPRYLIKTRGQQVTLSCSPISGHRSVSWYQQTPGQGLQFLFEYFSETQRNKGNFPGRFSGRQFSNSRSEMNVSTLELGDSALYLCASSLTGQLNEAFFGQGTRLTVV.